This T cell receptor beta chain was observed in a study of regulatory T cells in long-lasting Graves disease. Notes on the study in general: More public clonotypes were shared by persistent patients (about 2,700) than by new patients (about 970).

As for time point: newly diagnosed GD, antithyroid drugs for less than 3 months. PBMC RNA served as the TCR library source. Relying on iRepertoire HTBI primers and Arm-PCR of CDR3 regions, the team built TCR beta libraries. TCRdb reprocessed the multiplex PCR reads with MiXCR, giving one entry per CDR3 protein. The sample has over 350,000 distinct CDR3 sequences, 15% seen once. This clonotype was counted many times. What it binds is unknown. The CDR3 runs to 18 residues. Germline V gene lookup returns CDR1 MDHEN and CDR2 SYDVKM. V was pared by 0 bases and J by 3 bases, with 21 bases between. The data also belong to a second study, concerning T cells in Graves' hyperthyroidism and ophthalmopathy. This second report adds: HTBI primers drove first-round RT-PCR of the TCR CDR3. Blood held most thyroid clonotypes expanded above 0.001 frequency.

The sequenced sample was peripheral blood mononuclear cells (PBMCs), obtained at new diagnosis, from a patient treated with antithyroid drugs. The clonotype was recovered from a woman aged 40 to 50 with Graves disease. The chain couples TRBV28 to TRBJ2-7; D perhaps matches TRBD1 (5 bases). As DNA, the CDR3 is TGTGCCAGCAGTTTATGGGGAAACGCAAACGGTAGGGGCTACGAGCAGTACTTC. This encodes CASSLWGNANGRGYEQYF.